This T cell receptor (beta chain) was retrieved from a study of T cells in Graves' hyperthyroidism and ophthalmopathy. V lost 2 bases and J 5 bases, leaving 18 bases between the germline ends. CDR1 MNHEY and CDR2 SVGAGI come from the germline V gene. This CDR3 has 16 residues. This clonotype was seen a handful of times. Authors of the study amplified TCR beta CDR3 regions from RNA transcripts. The HTBI primer set was used in a first-round RT-PCR of the TCR CDR3. TCRdb independently ran MiXCR on the multiplex PCR reads; one entry per CDR3 protein. The data hold 750,000 to 950,000 distinct CDR3 sequences, with about 38% observed a single time.

J is TRBJ1-1 and V is TRBV6-5, with D maybe TRBD1 (5 bases). This receptor was taken from a man between 18 and 29 years old with Graves' hyperthyroidism. Sequencing was done on a sample of blood. CDR3 in amino acids: CASSYGSGNLMTEAFF. As DNA, the CDR3 is TGTGCCAGCAGTTACGGGTCAGGGAATTTAATGACTGAAGCTTTCTTT.